The entry below describes one TCR beta chain. Its antigen is currently unknown. Noted time point: week 23, last vaccination. With topical imiquimod, each dose of the vaccine consisted of 300 ug of mutant IDH1 20-mer peptide. These data are taken from a study of a mutant IDH1 vaccine in newly diagnosed glioma. Sequencing used immunoSEQ multiplex PCR; TCRdb keeps in-frame clones, though not all of them. This table has 50,000 to 85,000 clones, around 82% appearing once. Trimming removed 5 bases at V and 1 base at J, with 9 bases between. The CDR3 is made up of 15 amino acids. From germline, CDR1 is SGHTA and CDR2 FQGNSA.

The sequenced sample was PBMCs, obtained from a glioma patient whose treatment included an IDH1 peptide vaccine. J is TRBJ2-6 and V is TRBV7-2; D may match TRBD1 or TRBD2 (5 bases each). The sequence was obtained from a man younger than 35 with glioma. CDR3 protein: CASSHEGSGANVLTF. The DNA of the CDR3 is TGTGCCAGCAGCCACGAGGGGTCTGGGGCCAACGTCCTGACTTTC.